Sequencing of this T cell receptor beta chain was carried out in a study of T cell responses to AZD1222 COVID-19 vaccine. Study-wide background: Second-dose intervals of approximately 4 or approximately 12 weeks were pooled. General study points: Per reports, nearly half of all spike-specific TCRs target regions that are unmutated in variants. The breadth and depth of Spike-specific TCRs increased once two AZD1222 doses had been given. A mostly white British donor set with more females was recruited, and clonal diversity was possibly underestimated.

A word on this clone: No antigen is known for it.

The CDR3 is made up of 14 amino acids. Trimming removed 7 bases at V and 2 bases at J, with 15 bases between. Germline CDR1 SNHLY, CDR2 FYNNEI. Produced via immunoSEQ multiplex PCR; TCRdb's table is partial and in-frame only. Counted here are about 120,000 clones, about nine tenths occurring once; the ten biggest clones make up around 1.6%. The receptor comes from an adult in good health. The source material was peripheral blood, sampled on day 0 of AZD1222 vaccination. The chain carries TRBV2 and TRBJ2-7; TRBD1 is a possible D gene (6 bases). The CDR3: CASTPTGPPYEQYF. For the CDR3, the DNA is TGTGCCAGCACACCGACAGGTCCTCCCTACGAGCAGTACTTC. The full variable domain, completed using reference TRBV2 and TRBJ2-7, is EPEVTQTPSHQVTQMGQEVILRCVPISNHLYFYWYRQILGQKVEFLVSFYNNEISEKSEIFDDQFSVERPDGSNFTLKIRSTKLEDSAMYFCASTPTGPPYEQYFGPGTRLTVT.